The clone carrying this TCR beta chain has just one count. These data come from a study of shared clonotypes between healthy human individuals. Study at large: The donors, a couple of women and a few men, were aged 18 to 49.

V gave up 5 bases and J gave up 5 bases, with 13 bases separating them. The V gene's germline CDR1 is LNHDA and CDR2 SQIVND (reference sequence). The CDR3 loop spans 14 amino acids. Generated by immunoSEQ multiplex PCR, the TCRdb table keeps only in-frame clones and is missing some. The sample has roughly 400,000 clones, roughly 96% seen once. CD8 memory merged CD45RO+ with CCR7-negative CD45RA+ TemRA cells. The receptor comes from a man younger than 45 in good health. The V call is TRBV19, the J call TRBJ2-1; D may match TRBD1 or TRBD2 (5 bases each). The source material was memory CD8+ T cells sorted from blood. Subset given: CD45RO+ cells pooled with CCR7-negative TemRA cells. The DNA for the CDR3 is TGTGCCAGTAGTTGGGGACCGTCCGACAATGAGCAGTTCTTC. It translates to CASSWGPSDNEQFF.